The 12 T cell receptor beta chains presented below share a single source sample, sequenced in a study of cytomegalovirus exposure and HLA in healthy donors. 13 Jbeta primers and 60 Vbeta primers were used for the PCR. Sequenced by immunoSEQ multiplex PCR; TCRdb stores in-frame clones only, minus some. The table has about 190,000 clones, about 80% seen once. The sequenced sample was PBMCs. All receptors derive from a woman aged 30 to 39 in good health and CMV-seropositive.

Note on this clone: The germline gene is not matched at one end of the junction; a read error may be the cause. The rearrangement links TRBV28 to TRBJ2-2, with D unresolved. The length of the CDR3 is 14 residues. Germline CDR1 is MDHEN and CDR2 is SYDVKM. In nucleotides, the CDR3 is TGTGCCAGCATTTTAAAGCGGAACACCGGGGAGCTGTTTTTT. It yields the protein CASILKRNTGELFF.

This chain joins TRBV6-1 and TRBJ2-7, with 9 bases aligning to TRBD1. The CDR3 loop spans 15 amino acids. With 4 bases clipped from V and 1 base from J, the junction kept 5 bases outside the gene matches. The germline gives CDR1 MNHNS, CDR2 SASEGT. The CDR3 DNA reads TGTGCCAGCAGTGCCCCGGGACAGGGATCCTACGAGCAGTACTTC. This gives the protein CASSAPGQGSYEQYF.

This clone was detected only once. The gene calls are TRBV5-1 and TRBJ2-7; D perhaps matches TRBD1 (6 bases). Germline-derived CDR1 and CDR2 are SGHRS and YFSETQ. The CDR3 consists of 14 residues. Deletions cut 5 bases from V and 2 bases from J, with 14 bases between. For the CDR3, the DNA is TGCGCCAGCAGAGGAGACAGGTACCCCTACGAGCAGTACTTC. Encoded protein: CASRGDRYPYEQYF.

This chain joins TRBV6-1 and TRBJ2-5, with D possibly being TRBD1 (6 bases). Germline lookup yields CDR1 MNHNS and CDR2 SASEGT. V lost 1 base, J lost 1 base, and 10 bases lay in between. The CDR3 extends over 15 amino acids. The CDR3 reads CASSEGGHTQETQYF. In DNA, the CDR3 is TGTGCCAGCAGTGAAGGGGGACACACCCAAGAGACCCAGTACTTC.

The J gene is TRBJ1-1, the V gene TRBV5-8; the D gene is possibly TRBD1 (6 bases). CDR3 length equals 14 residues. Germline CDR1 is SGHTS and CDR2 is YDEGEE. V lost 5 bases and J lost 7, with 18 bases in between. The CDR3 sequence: CASSRDAGTLEAFF. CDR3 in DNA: TGTGCCAGCAGTCGTGACGCCGGGACACTTGAAGCTTTCTTT.

The CDR3 region is CASSLADRNTEAFF. Here the CDR3 DNA reads TGTGCCAGCAGCTTGGCCGACAGGAACACTGAAGCTTTCTTT. This rearrangement joins TRBV5-4 to TRBJ1-1, with TRBD1 as a possible D gene (5 bases). V was cut by 0 bases and J by 1 base, with 7 bases left in between. The CDR3 is made up of 14 amino acids. Germline V gene lookup returns CDR1 SGHNT and CDR2 YYREEE (reference sequence).

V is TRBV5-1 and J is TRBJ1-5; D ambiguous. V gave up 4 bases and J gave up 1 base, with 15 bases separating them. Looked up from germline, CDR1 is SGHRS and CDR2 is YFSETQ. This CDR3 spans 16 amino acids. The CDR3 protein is CASSASPGVSNQPQHF. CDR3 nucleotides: TGCGCCAGCAGCGCGTCCCCCGGGGTAAGCAATCAGCCCCAGCATTTT. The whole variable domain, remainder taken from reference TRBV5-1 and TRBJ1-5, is KAGVTQTPRYLIKTRGQQVTLSCSPISGHRSVSWYQQTPGQGLQFLFEYFSETQRNKGNFPGRFSGRQFSNSRSEMNVSTLELGDSALYLCASSASPGVSNQPQHFGDGTRLSIL.

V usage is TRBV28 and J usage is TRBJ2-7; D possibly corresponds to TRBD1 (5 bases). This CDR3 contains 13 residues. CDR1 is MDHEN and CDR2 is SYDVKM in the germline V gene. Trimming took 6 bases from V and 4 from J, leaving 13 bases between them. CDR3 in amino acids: CASSYDKGYEQYF. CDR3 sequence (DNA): TGTGCCAGCAGCTACGACAAGGGGTACGAGCAGTACTTC.

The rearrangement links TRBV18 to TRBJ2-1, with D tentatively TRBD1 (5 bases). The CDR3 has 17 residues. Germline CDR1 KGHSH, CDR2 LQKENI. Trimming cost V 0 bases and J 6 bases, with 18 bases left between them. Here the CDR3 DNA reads TGTGCCAGCTCACCACCGACAGTCGGTGCTTTTGGCAATGAGCAGTTCTTC. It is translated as CASSPPTVGAFGNEQFF.

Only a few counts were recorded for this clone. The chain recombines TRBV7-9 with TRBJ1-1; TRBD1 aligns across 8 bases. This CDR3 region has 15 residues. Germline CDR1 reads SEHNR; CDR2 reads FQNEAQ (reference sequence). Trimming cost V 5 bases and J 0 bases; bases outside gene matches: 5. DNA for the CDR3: TGTGCCAGCAGCAAGACAGGGGCAGTGAACACTGAAGCTTTCTTT. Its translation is CASSKTGAVNTEAFF.

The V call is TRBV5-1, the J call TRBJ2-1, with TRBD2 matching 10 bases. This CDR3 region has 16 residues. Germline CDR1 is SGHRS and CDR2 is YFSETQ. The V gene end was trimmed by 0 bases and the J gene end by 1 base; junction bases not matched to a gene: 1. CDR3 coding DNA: TGCGCCAGCAGCTTGGGGACTAGCGGTTCCTACAATGAGCAGTTCTTC. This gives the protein CASSLGTSGSYNEQFF.

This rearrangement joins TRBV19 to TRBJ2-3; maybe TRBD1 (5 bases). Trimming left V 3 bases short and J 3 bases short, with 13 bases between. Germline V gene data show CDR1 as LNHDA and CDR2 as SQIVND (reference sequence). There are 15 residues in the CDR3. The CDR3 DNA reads TGTGCCAGTAGTATGGGCCCAGGGTATACAGATACGCAGTATTTT. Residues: CASSMGPGYTDTQYF. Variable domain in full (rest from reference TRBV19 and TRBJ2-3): DGGITQSPKYLFRKEGQNVTLSCEQNLNHDAMYWYRQDPGQGLRLIYYSQIVNDFQKGDIAEGYSVSREKKESFPLTVTSAQKNPTAFYLCASSMGPGYTDTQYFGPGTRLTVL.